The T cell receptor (beta chain) described here comes from a study of PD-1 blockade in classical Hodgkin lymphoma. Study-level information: Every 2 weeks, patients got 3 mg/kg intravenous nivolumab. Study-wide results and caveats: It was reported that newly diagnosed patients had less baseline TCR diversity than healthy donors. Reasons behind the repertoire differences stay unclear, perhaps disease activity or earlier therapy.

TCRdb's table, derived via immunoSEQ multiplex PCR, lists solely in-frame clones and lacks some. Here the sample spans approximately 93,000 clones, more than 70% being singletons. CDR1 and CDR2 from the germline V gene are LNHNV and YYDKDF (reference sequence). The J segment lost 10 bases and the V segment lost 3 bases, leaving 5 bases of the junction unmatched. This CDR3 is 13 amino acids long. The time point denotes: cycle 4 day 1 (C4D1), after less than 7 weeks of nivolumab. Every patient experienced relapse after autologous stem cell transplantation, and brentuximab vedotin exposure varied. The sample holds a few counts of this clone. Its antigen is not known.

This clonotype originated in a human donor with classical Hodgkin lymphoma. Source: peripheral blood mononuclear cells (PBMCs), taken before the fourth cycle of nivolumab. The V and J genes are TRBV15 and TRBJ1-2; 10 nucleotides agree with TRBD1. The CDR3 region is CATSRGTGAVYTF. CDR3 in DNA: TGTGCCACCAGCAGGGGGACAGGGGCTGTCTACACCTTC.